This record looks at one T cell receptor beta chain sequence and its context. Germline loops: CDR1 MDHEN, CDR2 SYDVKM. V trimming: 7 bases; J trimming: 7 bases; junction bases outside the gene matches: 18. The CDR3 totals 17 residues. The sample belongs to a study of blood T cell repertoires in COVID-19. Study in general: The study drew acute and convalescent COVID-19 samples from the United States, Italy and Spain. PBMCs, B-cell-depleted T cells, or T cells provided the cDNA or gDNA that made up the material.

Assay used: immunoSEQ multiplex PCR; TCRdb lists only in-frame clones, some missing. Here the sample spans about 270,000 clones, 85% to 90% being singletons. Cohort allocation depended upon clinical history that participants reported. The chain employs TRBV28 and TRBJ1-5, with 8 bases lining up with TRBD1. What was sequenced was PBMCs or T cells enriched from blood (not recorded which). The TCR originated in a woman aged 25 to 39 with acute COVID-19. CDR3 in amino acids: CASNYKGSGGSWQPQHF. The CDR3 coding sequence is TGTGCCAGCAACTATAAAGGGTCAGGGGGCTCCTGGCAGCCCCAGCATTTT.